The present TCR beta chain was sequenced within a study of blood T cell repertoires in COVID-19. Study information: Sources were T cells, B-cell-depleted T cells, or PBMCs; the material itself was cDNA or gDNA.

The germline V gene encodes CDR1 SGHNT and CDR2 YYREEE (reference sequence). CDR3 length equals 15 residues. With V trimmed by 0 bases and J by 3 bases, 4 bases remained unmatched. Profiling relied on immunoSEQ multiplex PCR, and the TCRdb table lists in-frame clones only, not all of them. This table holds about 200,000 clones, 83% found once. Sequencing used peripheral blood. The source of this sequence is a woman in her forties or fifties with acute or convalescent COVID-19. This rearrangement joins TRBV5-4 to TRBJ2-5; 8 nucleotides align to TRBD1. The DNA of the CDR3 is TGTGCCAGCAGCTTGGCTTTGGGACAGGAAGAGACCCAGTACTTC. Translated, it gives CASSLALGQEETQYF.